The present T cell receptor beta chain was sequenced within a study of identical twins. Study results and caveats: Twin pairs had excess sharing that was weaker in beta out-of-frame sequences. Zero-insertion results could be subject to partial confounding by invariant MAIT and iNKT cells. The study reached conclusions through statistical analysis that was cross-sectional, not following the same donors.

This clonotype has just a few counts. No antigen is known for it. MiXCR was run by TCRdb on the 5' RACE reads, yielding one entry per CDR3 protein. The table has a few hundred thousand distinct CDR3 sequences, over 12% seen once. The V segment lost 4 bases and the J segment 2 bases; nucleotides outside the gene matches: 11. This CDR3 spans 18 amino acids. Germline CDR1 is SGHRS and CDR2 is YFSETQ. A further study also used this sample, focusing on yellow fever vaccine responses in identical twins.

The TCR sequence derives from a woman in her late teens or twenties in good health. The sample comprised CD4+ T cells sorted from blood. This chain connects TRBV5-1 to TRBJ2-5; TRBD2 agrees at 13 bases. The chain's CDR3 is CASSMTSGGPWIQETQYF. The CDR3 DNA is TGCGCCAGCAGCATGACTAGCGGGGGGCCCTGGATACAAGAGACCCAGTACTTC.